This T cell receptor beta chain is from a study of CD8+CD57+ T cells in acquired aplastic anemia. The overall study: Sorted CD4+ and CD8+ cell DNA averaged about 3 ug. Some 9.9 million reads, on average, were obtained for CD4+ cells from healthy donors.

For CDR3 and TCR beta VDJ profiling, genomic DNA was the template used. Each CDR3 protein gets one entry after TCRdb re-called the reads with MiXCR. The sample yields around 170,000 distinct CDR3 sequences, just over 45% seen once. About this clonotype itself: Its antigen remains unidentified.

V lost 0 bases and J lost 4, with 10 bases in between. CDR3 length equals 15 residues. CDR1 and CDR2 from the germline V gene are SGHTA and FQGNSA. General study results and limits: Patients and controls shared just under 30 CD8+ CDR3 sequences, highly expressed in patients. Controls and patients did not differ significantly in CD8+ Simpson's diversity.

The TCR originated in a human donor in good health. The sequenced sample consisted of sorted CD4+, CD8+, or CD8+CD57+ T cells (not recorded which) from PBMCs. The chain joins TRBV7-2 to TRBJ1-5, with D possibly TRBD1 on 5 matching bases. The CDR3 here is CASSLALDSNQPQHF. CDR3 DNA sequence: TGTGCCAGCAGCTTAGCGCTAGACAGTAATCAGCCCCAGCATTTT.